Following are 19 T cell receptor beta chains from one sample sequenced in a study of T cells after yellow fever vaccination. One entry per CDR3 protein, called by TCRdb with MiXCR from the 5' RACE reads. The sample records around 330,000 distinct CDR3 sequences, 3.6% being singletons. The material sequenced was PBMCs, taken on the day of the yellow fever booster vaccination. The receptor set was obtained from a man younger than 30 who received the YFV17D yellow fever vaccine.

The V call is TRBV7-9, the J call TRBJ2-5; perhaps TRBD2 as D (5 bases). CDR1 is SEHNR and CDR2 is FQNEAQ in the germline V gene (reference sequence). The CDR3 is 14 residues long. V lost 3 bases and J lost 5, with 13 bases in between. CDR3 bases: TGTGCCAGCAGCTTCCCGGGGTTCAGCGAGACCCAGTACTTC. Encoded protein: CASSFPGFSETQYF.

The chain employs TRBV7-2 and TRBJ1-1; D call uncertain. Germline V lookup: CDR1 SGHTA, CDR2 FQGNSA. Trimming removed 6 bases from V and 2 bases from J, with 13 bases in between. CDR3 length equals 14 residues. The CDR3 region is CASSTLGGNTEAFF. In DNA, the CDR3 is TGTGCCAGCAGTACCCTAGGCGGAAACACTGAAGCTTTCTTT.

This CDR3 is CASSPTTENYGYTF. For the CDR3, the DNA is TGTGCCAGCAGCCCCACGACAGAAAACTATGGCTACACCTTC. The chain employs TRBV7-2 and TRBJ1-2; a possible D gene is TRBD1 (5 bases). The CDR3 covers 14 residues. Between the trimmed V and J ends, which lost 5 bases and 2 bases, there was a span of 12 bases. The V gene's germline CDR1 is SGHTA and CDR2 FQGNSA.

Many counts were recorded for this clonotype. CDR3 residues: CASSLVAGVNTEAFF. CDR3 sequence (DNA): TGTGCCAGCAGCTTAGTGGCAGGGGTGAACACTGAAGCTTTCTTT. This chain uses TRBV7-2 with TRBJ1-1; D is perhaps TRBD1 (6 bases). Germline loops: CDR1 SGHTA, CDR2 FQGNSA. The CDR3 totals 15 residues. V was cut by 1 base and J by 0 bases, with 9 bases left in between.

V gene TRBV12-3 or TRBV12-4 combines with J gene TRBJ2-2; the match to TRBD2 covers 12 bases. The CDR3 is made up of 18 amino acids. The junction had 5 bases not matched to a gene; V was cut back by 1 base and J by 2 bases. The CDR3 loop is CASSLGLAGALNTGELFF. CDR3 nucleotides: TGTGCCAGCAGTTTAGGACTAGCGGGGGCCCTCAACACCGGGGAGCTGTTTTTT.

This clonotype has a handful of counts. Germline and junction disagree at one end, which may indicate a read error. This chain uses TRBV12-3 or TRBV12-4 with TRBJ1-5; D is unclear. This CDR3 has 15 amino acids. CDR3 nucleotide sequence: TGTGCCAGCAGCTTAGGAGGGTCCAGCAATCAGCCCCAGCATTTT. This codes for CASSLGGSSNQPQHF.

This chain connects TRBV7-2 to TRBJ1-1; D gene unclear. Germline V lookup: CDR1 SGHTA, CDR2 FQGNSA. Deletions cut 5 bases from V and 9 bases from J, with 19 bases between. CDR3 length: 14 amino acids. The CDR3 DNA sequence: TGTGCCAGCAGCCCCACCGCCCCCGCCGGCAAAGCTTTCTTT. It codes for CASSPTAPAGKAFF.

The chain recombines TRBV18 with TRBJ1-2; D is ambiguous. V gave up 2 bases and J gave up 4 bases, with 11 bases separating them. Germline CDR1 KGHSH, CDR2 LQKENI. The CDR3 loop spans 14 amino acids. The chain's CDR3 is CASSPNGGSYGYTF. Written as DNA, the CDR3 is TGTGCCAGCTCACCAAATGGCGGGAGCTATGGCTACACCTTC. Supplemented by reference TRBV18 and TRBJ1-2, the full variable domain reads NAGVMQNPRHLVRRRGQEARLRCSPMKGHSHVYWYRQLPEEGLKFMVYLQKENIIDESGMPKERFSAEFPKEGPSILRIQQVVRGDSAAYFCASSPNGGSYGYTFGSGTRLTVV.

Ten or more counts support this clonotype. The chain couples TRBV9 to TRBJ2-1; D may be TRBD1 (6 bases). Germline assignment: CDR1 SGDLS and CDR2 YYNGEE. V was pared by 3 bases and J by 4 bases, with 17 bases between. The CDR3 extends over 16 amino acids. Here the CDR3 DNA reads TGTGCCAGCAGCGAGAGAGGAGCGCAGGGGTACAATGAGCAGTTCTTC. Amino acids: CASSERGAQGYNEQFF. Variable domain in full (rest from reference TRBV9 and TRBJ2-1): DSGVTQTPKHLITATGQRVTLRCSPRSGDLSVYWYQQSLDQGLQFLIQYYNGEERAKGNILERFSAQQFPDLHSELNLSSLELGDSALYFCASSERGAQGYNEQFFGPGTRLTVL.

This clonotype was counted between two and nine times. The V call is TRBV5-1, the J call TRBJ2-2; D is unresolved. From germline, CDR1 is SGHRS and CDR2 YFSETQ. This CDR3 region has 16 residues. Trimming took 0 bases from V and 6 from J, leaving 15 bases between them. CDR3 nucleotide sequence: TGCGCCAGCAGCTTGGAAGTCGCCGCAATCCCCGGGGAGCTGTTTTTT. Protein sequence: CASSLEVAAIPGELFF.

The table lists this clonotype with many counts. The genes are TRBV20-1 and TRBJ2-7, with TRBD2 matching over 8 bases. V was pared by 0 bases and J by 3 bases, with 10 bases of the junction left unmatched. The germline gives CDR1 DFQATT, CDR2 SNEGSKA (reference sequence). The CDR3 is made up of 16 amino acids. The CDR3 loop reads CSARDRGGENFYEQYV. CDR3 sequence (DNA): TGCAGTGCTAGAGATCGGGGGGGCGAGAACTTCTACGAGCAGTACGTC.

This clonotype has at least ten counts. The rearrangement joins TRBV7-2 to TRBJ2-1; a possible D gene is TRBD2 (6 bases). The CDR3 runs 15 residues. The germline CDR1 and CDR2 sequences are SGHTA and FQGNSA. Trimming pared 4 bases from V and 8 bases from J, leaving 18 bases between. The CDR3 loop is CASSSWVLASDEQFF. The CDR3 region has the DNA TGTGCCAGCAGCTCCTGGGTACTAGCCTCGGATGAGCAGTTCTTC.

In this sample, this clonotype turned up a few times. V usage is TRBV20-1 and J usage is TRBJ2-1, with D unclear. Germline V lookup: CDR1 DFQATT, CDR2 SNEGSKA (reference sequence). The CDR3 covers 12 residues. V was clipped by 1 base and J by 15 bases, with 16 bases between them. CDR3 sequence: CSARGSAPLGFF. The CDR3 DNA reads as TGCAGTGCTAGAGGTTCCGCGCCCCTAGGGTTCTTC.

This clonotype was counted ten times or more. This chain uses TRBV6-4 with TRBJ2-6, with D tentatively TRBD2 (6 bases). V dropped 0 bases and J dropped 0 bases, with 9 bases sitting between them. Germline CDR1 and CDR2: MRHNA and SNTAGT. This CDR3 comprises 17 residues. The CDR3 DNA is TGTGCCAGCAGTGACTCCCCCGGGGGCTCTGGGGCCAACGTCCTGACTTTC. The encoded protein is CASSDSPGGSGANVLTF.

The table lists this clonotype with many counts. CDR3 sequence reads: CASSPDEGLGKAFF. The CDR3 DNA follows: TGTGCCAGCAGCCCGGACGAGGGTCTGGGGAAAGCTTTCTTT. This sequence joins TRBV7-9 and TRBJ1-1; D is uncertain. Germline-derived CDR1 and CDR2 are SEHNR and FQNEAQ (reference sequence). This CDR3 is 14 amino acids long. Trimming shortened V by 5 bases and J by 9 bases, and 19 bases separated the two germline ends.

This clonotype has just a few counts. The chain carries TRBV6-5 and TRBJ2-3; the D gene is possibly TRBD2 (5 bases). From germline, CDR1 is MNHEY and CDR2 SVGAGI. The CDR3 runs to 15 residues. V lost 2 bases to trimming and J lost 3 bases, with 12 bases between them. The CDR3 nucleotides read TGTGCCAGCAGTTACGAGCGGCGAGGGACAGATACGCAGTATTTT. This gives the protein CASSYERRGTDTQYF.

This clonotype was seen many times. J is TRBJ2-3 and V is TRBV7-9; D perhaps matches TRBD1 (6 bases). Germline CDR1 SEHNR, CDR2 FQNEAQ (reference sequence). This CDR3 contains 16 residues. Trimming shortened V by 6 bases and J by 4 bases, and 20 bases separated the two germline ends. CDR3 nucleotides: TGTGCCAGCAGGGCGAAAAGGCAGGGGAATGCAGATACGCAGTATTTT. Protein sequence: CASRAKRQGNADTQYF.

This clonotype was seen many times. The chain recombines TRBV2 with TRBJ2-7, with D perhaps TRBD2 (7 bases). This CDR3 has 13 residues. Trimming took off 10 bases at V and 6 bases at J, with 19 bases between the two ends. CDR1 is SNHLY and CDR2 is FYNNEI in the germline V gene. The CDR3, as DNA: TGTGCCACCCTAAGGGGGGGGCACGGCGAGCAGTACGTC. Translation: CATLRGGHGEQYV.

There are many counts of this clonotype. The gene calls are TRBV12-3 or TRBV12-4 and TRBJ1-4; 9 nucleotides align to TRBD1. The V gene end was trimmed by 7 bases and the J gene end by 8 bases; junction bases not matched to a gene: 8. This CDR3 is built from 14 residues. The CDR3 DNA sequence: TGTGCCAGCAACCTACAGGGGGCCCGGGAAAAACTGTTTTTT. Its protein product is CASNLQGAREKLFF.